A selection of T cell receptor beta chains follows, all from one sample in a study of T cell repertoires in cytomegalovirus infection. A single record per CDR3 protein comes from TCRdb applying MiXCR to the reads. In the table there are approximately 770,000 distinct CDR3 sequences, about 29% of which are singletons. No cognate antigen is known for these TCRs. Specimen: cultured CD8+ T cells from PBMCs, collected from culture after CMV antigen stimulation. The receptors shown here come from a human donor in good health (CMV status not recorded). Some clones in this sample may be carry-over from other donors' samples. CDR3s leave out the opening cysteine and the closing phenylalanine or tryptophan. Not all rows give a size; the values are once, few, many and, for expanded clones, a class.

>few|TRBV24-1|TRBJ2-1
ATSAIDRANGHEQF
>-|TRBV6-1|TRBJ2-1
ASSRRGSEQF
>-|TRBV6-2/TRBV6-3|TRBJ1-2
ASSYSATGGDYGYT
>-|TRBV20-1|TRBJ2-7
SVRDGSYEQY
>few|TRBV11-1|TRBJ1-1
ASSLGGRPSAF
>many|TRBV7-8|TRBJ2-1
ASSFREIEQF
>many|TRBV7-6|TRBJ2-7
ASSSSYSGGTYEQY
>-|TRBV6-2/TRBV6-3|TRBJ2-3
ASSYDRVQDTQY
>few|TRBV7-6|TRBJ2-3
ASQEEGRVADTQY
>-|TRBV7-3|TRBJ2-3
ASSLILADTQY
>once|TRBV5-6|TRBJ2-2
ASSLASGWAGELF
>-|TRBV7-3|TRBJ2-5
ASSSAGPRETQY
>few|TRBV19|TRBJ1-5
ASSLGNRENQPQH
>many|TRBV4-1|TRBJ2-7
ASSQGLAERYEQY
>few|TRBV6-5|TRBJ2-7
ASSYDRISYEQY
>once|TRBV20-1|TRBJ2-3
SASIGPGEPPTDTQY
>few|TRBV6-1|TRBJ2-5
ASSIPIQETQY
>-|TRBV6-5|TRBJ1-2
ASSSRGQGSNYGYT
>-|TRBV6-5|TRBJ1-1
ASSYSEGTANTEAF
>-|TRBV4-2|TRBJ1-5
ASSQDRGTGGLQPQH
>-|TRBV4-3|TRBJ2-2
ASSQKTGSDGELF
>many|TRBV5-1|TRBJ1-1
ASSYKTGVVTEAF
>-|TRBV3-1|TRBJ1-1
ASSPFRGNTEAF
>-|TRBV3-1|TRBJ2-1
ASSWTSVIYNEQF
>-|TRBV7-8|TRBJ2-2
ASSLGTIAGELF
>-|TRBV5-1|TRBJ1-5
ASSRDWRSNQPQH
>many|TRBV12-3/TRBV12-4|TRBJ1-1
ASRTTGGNTEAF
>-|TRBV6-6|TRBJ1-6
ASSYGPPPLH
>many|TRBV28|TRBJ1-1
ASSSRVSLNTEAF
>-|TRBV7-3|TRBJ2-5
ASSMTIQETQY
>-|TRBV12-3/TRBV12-4|TRBJ2-2
ASSPSPAGTGELF
>-|TRBV20-1|TRBJ1-1
SPIMGRGTEAF
>few|TRBV27|TRBJ2-1
ASSLSPGAYNEQF
>-|TRBV4-3|TRBJ1-1
ASSQERDRGGPEAF
>-|TRBV20-1|TRBJ2-1
SVPRTVAYNEQF
>-|TRBV7-2|TRBJ1-1
ASSEDQGPLNTEAF
>-|TRBV27|TRBJ2-3
ASSPLGTQY
>many|TRBV7-6|TRBJ1-1
ASSLLGSEAF
>-|TRBV6-4|TRBJ1-4
ASRTQLTAYIL
>few|TRBV27|TRBJ2-3
ASSHASGPSRTQY
>few|TRBV10-3|TRBJ2-3
AISDSGGADTQY
>many|TRBV18|TRBJ1-3
ASSHPTDGSGNTIY
>few|TRBV23-1|TRBJ2-5
ASSQFINSGGHQETQY
>-|TRBV27|TRBJ2-1
ASSDSGVPYNEQF
>-|TRBV15|TRBJ2-3
ATSHSGGASDTQY
>few|TRBV6-5|TRBJ2-1
ASSYSEAWEQF
>-|TRBV7-9|TRBJ1-3
ASSNHGISGNTIY
>once|TRBV13|TRBJ2-3
ASSLGRGLDTQY
>few|TRBV6-1|TRBJ1-1
ASGYWEDTEAF
>-|TRBV7-2|TRBJ2-1
ASSLERVSLSYNEQF
>-|TRBV7-9|TRBJ1-3
ASIGGTNTIY
>-|TRBV7-8|TRBJ1-1
ASRTGRTEAF